The T cell receptor (beta chain) described here comes from a study of blood T cell repertoires in COVID-19. Across the whole study: Sources were T cells, B-cell-depleted T cells, or PBMCs; the material itself was cDNA or gDNA.

The CDR3 runs 16 residues. The V and J ends lost 2 bases and 7 bases respectively, with 20 bases between them. From germline, CDR1 is MNHNS and CDR2 SASEGT. This study enrolled people aged roughly 18 to 90 from about two dozen US geographic areas. In the original processing: Researchers report that nucleated cell counts were estimated from reference gene primer amplification. Produced via immunoSEQ multiplex PCR; TCRdb's table is partial and in-frame only. The V and J calls and clone size are taken from that table; D and trimming were inferred from the DNA. The table has 350,000 or so clones, 88% seen once.

The source is a woman under 40 who had been exposed to COVID-19. Sequences were obtained from PBMCs or T cells enriched from blood (not recorded which). The chain has TRBV6-1 and TRBJ1-1; possibly TRBD1 for D (6 bases). CDR3 in DNA: TGTGCCAGCAGTGAAAGTTTGGGGGCCAGGGAAAATGAAGCTTTCTTT. Protein sequence: CASSESLGARENEAFF.